This is a list of T cell receptor beta chains from one sample in a study of shared clonotypes between healthy human individuals. The assay was immunoSEQ multiplex PCR, and TCRdb's table has in-frame clones only and misses some. In the table there are 2 million to 2.5 million clones, approximately 94% of which are singletons. Sequences were obtained from naive CD4+ T cells sorted from blood. These receptors originate from a man aged 18-30 years in good health. The CDR3 runs from the conserved cysteine through the conserved F or W.

v_gene	j_gene	CDR3aa
TRBV6-6	TRBJ2-2	CASIGPGGELFF
TRBV6-1	TRBJ2-7	CASSERGLAYF
TRBV5-1	TRBJ1-3	CASSLGNRGQDTIYF
TRBV4-3	TRBJ1-5	CASSQGSGPNPQHF
TRBV30	TRBJ1-6	CAWGDRGGSPLHF
TRBV5-1	TRBJ1-1	CASSPGTGKPEAFF
TRBV6-6	TRBJ2-2	CASSYSASGELFF
TRBV10-3	TRBJ2-2	CAISDLPVGELFF
TRBV6-5	TRBJ2-5	CASTSGGGFQETQYF
TRBV7-2	TRBJ2-7	CASSFKLTGVTYEQYF
TRBV5-1	TRBJ1-2	CASSLAPGGYTF
TRBV4-1	TRBJ1-4	CASSHGHDGNEKLFF
TRBV11-2	TRBJ2-7	CASSLGTGGRQNYEQYF
TRBV6-6	TRBJ2-7	CASSYPTNSYEQYF
TRBV9	TRBJ2-2	CASSVFTSGTGELFF
TRBV6-5	TRBJ1-1	CASSSGQGSRAFF
TRBV5-1	TRBJ2-3	CASSYGRTDTQYF
TRBV6-5	TRBJ2-3	CASRIAGGTDTQYF
TRBV5-1	TRBJ1-5	CASSMGQNQPQHF
TRBV11-3	TRBJ1-1	CASSWSQNTEAFF
TRBV4-2	TRBJ2-5	CASSQVGDFPAQYF
TRBV5-4	TRBJ1-6	CASSSRDGSPLHF
TRBV2	TRBJ1-2	CASRADRTPNYGYTF
TRBV4-1	TRBJ2-6	CASSQGRQGRSGANVLTF